There are a few counts of the clone carrying this T cell receptor beta chain. With V trimmed by 4 bases and J by 5 bases, 6 bases remained unmatched. This CDR3 region has 14 residues. Germline values: CDR1 SGHNT, CDR2 YYREEE (reference sequence). TCRdb itself ran the 5' RACE reads through MiXCR, one entry per CDR3 protein. The sample yields 51,000 or so distinct CDR3 sequences, more than 6.5% seen once. This sample was included in a study of spatial heterogeneity in lung cancer. Across the whole study: Alpha-chain sequences were consistently detected in smaller numbers than beta-chain sequences.

Time point meaning: blood at routine non-recurrence follow-up after resection. The sequenced material consisted of unsorted whole RNA from tumor, nontumor lung or frozen PBMC. The input for sequencing was PBMCs, taken at follow-up. The TCR originated in a female donor with early-stage non-small cell lung cancer. The chain uses TRBV5-4 and TRBJ2-5, with 9 bases aligning to TRBD2. The chain's CDR3 is CASSPSGTTETQYF. The CDR3 DNA follows: TGTGCCAGCAGCCCTAGCGGGACCACGGAGACCCAGTACTTC.